One sample yielded the 23 T cell receptor beta chains listed below, sequenced in a study of cytomegalovirus exposure and HLA in healthy donors. With 60 Vbeta and 13 Jbeta primers, the PCR was carried out. TCRdb keeps only in-frame clones here, not all; method: immunoSEQ multiplex PCR. The table has more than 150,000 clones, 60% to 85% seen once; the top ten hold roughly 1.6%. Sequencing was done on a sample of PBMCs. The receptors derive from a young man in good health and CMV-seronegative.

This rearrangement joins TRBV11-1 to TRBJ2-3; D is possibly TRBD1 (5 bases). The germline V gene has CDR1 SGHAT and CDR2 FQDESV (reference sequence). Between the trimmed V and J ends, which lost 5 bases and 0 bases, there was a span of 15 bases. The CDR3 contains 16 residues. The CDR3 sequence: CASSPEGAFSTDTQYF. The CDR3 DNA reads as TGTGCCAGCAGCCCTGAAGGGGCGTTTAGCACAGATACGCAGTATTTT.

The J gene is TRBJ2-5, the V gene TRBV4-2; TRBD2 matches at 7 bases. V was clipped by 0 bases and J by 5 bases; unmatched bases: 0. This CDR3 spans 13 amino acids. In germline, CDR1 is LGHNA, CDR2 YNFKEQ. The CDR3 protein is CASSQEGGETQYF. CDR3 coding DNA: TGTGCCAGCAGCCAAGAGGGGGGGGAGACCCAGTACTTC.

The chain recombines TRBV6-4 with TRBJ1-5; TRBD1 might be the D (6 bases). Looked up from germline, CDR1 is MRHNA and CDR2 is SNTAGT. Trimming cost V 9 bases and J 0 bases, with 12 bases left between them. The CDR3 extends over 14 amino acids. CDR3 sequence: CARWTVNSNQPQHF. The CDR3 bases are TGTGCCAGGTGGACAGTCAATAGCAATCAGCCCCAGCATTTT.

The chain links TRBV21-1 to TRBJ1-5; the D segment call TRBD1 is taken from the table without a DNA check. TRBV21-1 is shown as a pseudogene. The CDR3 sequence is 19 residues long. The CDR3 loop is CASSPSDRGPGRSNQPQHF. The CDR3 DNA reads TGTGCCAGCAGCCCCTCGGACAGGGGGCCTGGGAGAAGCAATCAGCCCCAGCATTTT.

The J gene is TRBJ2-7, the V gene TRBV2, with 9 bases matching TRBD2. Germline V gene data show CDR1 as SNHLY and CDR2 as FYNNEI. V trimming: 8 bases; J trimming: 2 bases; junction bases outside the gene matches: 4. CDR3 size: 13 residues. CDR3 in amino acids: CASGAGGPYEQYF. CDR3 nucleotide sequence: TGTGCCAGCGGGGCGGGAGGGCCCTACGAGCAGTACTTC.

This clone was detected only a few times. This rearrangement joins TRBV5-4 to TRBJ1-6; 8 bases line up with TRBD1. Trimming cost V 4 bases and J 8 bases; bases outside gene matches: 8. The CDR3 extends over 15 amino acids. Germline CDR1 and CDR2: SGHNT and YYREEE (reference sequence). This CDR3 reads CASSPSRGRDSPLHF. The DNA of the CDR3 is TGTGCCAGCAGCCCTAGCAGGGGGCGTGATTCACCCCTCCACTTT.

This chain joins TRBV2 and TRBJ2-5; the match to TRBD1 covers 8 bases. J gave up 5 bases and V 3 bases, and 11 bases lay outside the gene matches. CDR3 length equals 16 residues. Germline CDR1 reads SNHLY; CDR2 reads FYNNEI. Written as DNA, the CDR3 is TGTGCCAGCAGTGAGCTAGAGACAGGGGTAGAGGAGACCCAGTACTTC. Translating gives CASSELETGVEETQYF.

The CDR3 is CAWSVLRRKGAGGYTF. The CDR3 DNA is TGTGCCTGGAGTGTACTACGGCGGAAGGGGGCTGGTGGCTACACCTTC. This sequence joins TRBV30 and TRBJ1-2, with 7 bases that match TRBD1. Trimming took 0 bases from V and 7 from J; bases not matched to a gene: 14. Germline V gives CDR1 GTSNPN, CDR2 SVGIG (reference sequence). CDR3 length: 16 residues. The whole variable domain, remainder taken from reference TRBV30 and TRBJ1-2, is SQTIHQWPATLVQPVGSPLSLECTVEGTSNPNLYWYRQAAGRGLQLLFYSVGIGQISSEVPQNLSASRPQDRQFILSSKKLLLSDSGFYLCAWSVLRRKGAGGYTFGSGTRLTVV.

The chain combines TRBV7-2 with TRBJ2-2, with 11 positions matching TRBD2. The V and J ends lost 5 bases and 7 bases, in that order; junction bases with no gene match: 3. The CDR3 extends over 14 amino acids. Germline CDR1 is SGHTA and CDR2 is FQGNSA. Here the CDR3 reads CASSAGLAGGELFF. DNA of the CDR3: TGTGCCAGCAGCGCCGGACTAGCGGGCGGGGAGCTGTTTTTT.

Only one count was recorded for this clone. The chain carries TRBV18 and TRBJ2-7; TRBD1 matches at 8 bases. The V segment lost 4 bases and the J segment 7 bases; nucleotides outside the gene matches: 12. This CDR3 comprises 15 residues. Per germline, CDR1 KGHSH and CDR2 LQKENI. The DNA of the CDR3 is TGTGCCAGCTCACAACCAGGGGGCGGGACGCAGGAGCAGTACTTC. This sequence encodes CASSQPGGGTQEQYF.

The chain joins TRBV7-3 to TRBJ2-3; the D gene is possibly TRBD1 (6 bases). V gave up 2 bases and J gave up 4 bases, with 13 bases separating them. CDR3 length equals 15 residues. Germline CDR1 and CDR2: SGHTA and FQGTGA. The CDR3 region is CASSLQGLVADTQYF. The CDR3, as DNA: TGTGCCAGCAGCTTACAGGGGCTTGTCGCAGATACGCAGTATTTT.

This clone was picked up a small number of times. The chain combines TRBV5-4 with TRBJ1-1, with TRBD1 identical over 7 bases. Trimming took 4 bases from V and 9 from J; bases not matched to a gene: 6. The CDR3 is 12 amino acids. Germline V gives CDR1 SGHNT, CDR2 YYREEE (reference sequence). CDR3 in amino acids: CASSTQGFKAFF. The CDR3 DNA is TGTGCCAGCAGCACACAGGGGTTTAAAGCTTTCTTT.

This sequence joins TRBV7-2 and TRBJ2-1; 7 positions match TRBD1. The CDR3 has 16 residues. Unmatched junction bases numbered 11, after V lost 5 bases and J lost 4 bases. CDR1 and CDR2 from the germline V gene are SGHTA and FQGNSA. Here the CDR3 reads CASSLPERTGYNEQFF. The CDR3 nucleotides read TGTGCCAGCAGCCTACCTGAAAGGACAGGATACAATGAGCAGTTCTTC.

There are a few counts of this clone. The rearrangement links TRBV9 to TRBJ2-7; 8 nucleotides align to TRBD2. The V and J ends lost 2 bases and 7 bases, in that order; junction bases with no gene match: 14. CDR1 and CDR2 (germline): SGDLS, YYNGEE. This CDR3 is 16 amino acids long. CDR3 protein: CASSVGPGGATGEQYF. The CDR3 DNA sequence: TGTGCCAGCAGCGTCGGACCGGGGGGGGCGACGGGTGAGCAGTACTTC.

The chain carries TRBV7-9 and TRBJ2-7, with D unclear. Germline V gene data show CDR1 as SEHNR and CDR2 as FQNEAQ (reference sequence). Trimming pared 5 bases from V and 1 base from J, leaving 18 bases between. The length of the CDR3 is 16 residues. Here the CDR3 DNA reads TGTGCCAGCAGCCCGTGGATGTTTGACGGGTCCTACGAGCAGTACTTC. It is translated as CASSPWMFDGSYEQYF.

This clone has only a few counts. The CDR3 here is CASSELGQGDVEQFF. CDR3 coding DNA: TGTGCCAGCAGTGAATTGGGACAGGGAGATGTTGAGCAGTTCTTC. The J gene is TRBJ2-1, the V gene TRBV25-1; 9 nucleotides line up with TRBD1. V lost 1 base and J lost 9; bases outside the gene matches: 7. CDR3 length: 15 residues. Germline CDR1 reads MGHDK; CDR2 reads SYGVNS.

The CDR3 is CASSGLGLETYEQYF. The DNA of the CDR3 is TGTGCCAGCAGTGGGTTGGGACTGGAAACCTACGAGCAGTACTTC. V is TRBV2 and J is TRBJ2-7; D is perhaps TRBD2 (6 bases). The length of the CDR3 is 15 residues. Trimming removed 4 bases from V and 2 bases from J, with 15 bases in between. Per germline, CDR1 SNHLY and CDR2 FYNNEI. Looking up the rest from reference TRBV2 and TRBJ2-7 gives the full variable domain: EPEVTQTPSHQVTQMGQEVILRCVPISNHLYFYWYRQILGQKVEFLVSFYNNEISEKSEIFDDQFSVERPDGSNFTLKIRSTKLEDSAMYFCASSGLGLETYEQYFGPGTRLTVT.

The chain uses TRBV4-1 and TRBJ2-3, with 7 bases that match TRBD2. Looked up from germline, CDR1 is MGHRA and CDR2 is YSYEKL. The junction had 9 bases not matched to a gene; V was cut back by 1 base and J by 2 bases. The CDR3 totals 17 residues. For the CDR3, the DNA is TGCGCCAGCAGCCAAGTGGGCCGGGAGGTATACACAGATACGCAGTATTTT. Translating it yields CASSQVGREVYTDTQYF.

The chain employs TRBV5-4 and TRBJ2-7, with D possibly TRBD2 on 6 matching bases. In germline, CDR1 is SGHNT, CDR2 YYREEE (reference sequence). The CDR3 is 13 amino acids. Trimming took 4 bases from V and 4 from J, leaving 12 bases between them. The CDR3 loop is CASSQGLQYEQYF. The CDR3 DNA reads TGTGCCAGCAGCCAGGGACTCCAATACGAGCAGTACTTC.

This chain joins TRBV19 and TRBJ1-1, with TRBD1 matching 8 bases. Germline CDR1 reads LNHDA; CDR2 reads SQIVND (reference sequence). CDR3 length equals 14 residues. V lost 4 bases to trimming and J lost 4 bases; unmatched junction nucleotides: 5. The CDR3 here is CASSTWTGFTEAFF. DNA of the CDR3: TGTGCCAGTAGTACCTGGACAGGGTTCACTGAAGCTTTCTTT.

The chain uses TRBV15 and TRBJ1-2; D is unclear. V dropped 0 bases and J dropped 8 bases, with 16 bases sitting between them. The CDR3 consists of 15 residues. Per the germline V gene, CDR1 is LNHNV and CDR2 is YYDKDF (reference sequence). The CDR3 bases are TGTGCCACCAGCAGAGATGGCAGAGGTGACGGAGGCTACACCTTC. Its protein is CATSRDGRGDGGYTF.

This chain joins TRBV5-1 and TRBJ1-1; a weak D match, TRBD1 (5 bases). The V gene lost 1 base and the J gene lost 1 base, with 11 bases spanning the gap. The germline V gene has CDR1 SGHRS and CDR2 YFSETQ. This CDR3 has 15 residues. CDR3 amino acids: CASSLWGGTNTEAFF. CDR3 sequence (DNA): TGCGCCAGCAGCTTGTGGGGGGGAACGAACACTGAAGCTTTCTTT.

V gene TRBV7-3 combines with J gene TRBJ2-4; 16 nucleotides agree with TRBD2. J lost 4 bases, V lost 5 bases, and 2 bases had no gene match. Germline CDR1 and CDR2: SGHTA and FQGTGA. The CDR3 runs 16 residues. DNA for the CDR3: TGTGCCAGCAGCCCGGGACTAGCGGGGGGGAAAAACATTCAGTACTTC. This gives the protein CASSPGLAGGKNIQYF.